The rows below give T cell receptor beta chains drawn from one sample of a study of PD-L1 blockade in urothelial cancer. The repertoire was sequenced with immunoSEQ multiplex PCR; TCRdb's copy has only in-frame clones and lacks some. The data contain 70,000 to 90,000 clones, approximately 87% of them singletons. The specimen was PBMCs, collected around atezolizumab (anti-PD-L1) treatment. These receptors were taken from a man between 60 and 70 years old with urothelial cancer. Both conserved end residues are part of each CDR3. D genes are given only for firm matches. Only some rows state a clone size, as once, few, many or a class for expanded clones.

abundance,d_gene,j_gene,v_gene,CDR3nt,CDR3aa
NA,TRBD1,TRBJ2-3,TRBV6-5,TGTGCCAGCAGAAAGGGACAGGTAGTCGATACGCAGTATTTT,CASRKGQVVDTQYF
NA,TRBD2,TRBJ2-1,TRBV7-9,TGTGCCAGCAGCTTCCGGGGGGGGGACAATGAGCAGTTCTTC,CASSFRGGDNEQFF
NA,TRBD1,TRBJ2-1,TRBV5-8,TGTGCCAGCAGCTCCGGGACAGGATGGAATGAGCAGTTCTTC,CASSSGTGWNEQFF
NA,TRBD1,TRBJ1-1,TRBV11-3,TGTGCCAGCAGCTTAGTAAGGCCAGGGGGCACTGAAGCTTTCTTT,CASSLVRPGGTEAFF
NA,TRBD1,TRBJ1-5,TRBV6-1,TGTGCCAGCAGTGGTGGACAGGGTATATGGCAGCCCCAGCATTTT,CASSGGQGIWQPQHF
NA,TRBD2,TRBJ2-3,TRBV19,TGTGCCAGTAGTATAGACAGCGGGGGAATCACAGATACGCAGTATTTT,CASSIDSGGITDTQYF
few,NA,TRBJ1-2,TRBV4-1,TGCGCCAGCAGCCAAAAAGAGGGTTTGTTTGAGAGCCATGGCTACACCTTC,CASSQKEGLFESHGYTF
NA,TRBD1,TRBJ1-2,TRBV18,TGTGCCAGCTCACCAGTAACAGGGGATGGCTACACCTTC,CASSPVTGDGYTF
NA,NA,TRBJ1-2,TRBV30,TGTGCCTGGCTCTTTAACTATGGCTCCACCTACACCTTC,CAWLFNYGSTYTF
NA,NA,TRBJ1-1,TRBV7-9,TGTGCCAGCACTCCCGGGGGGGGAAGTACTGAAGCTTTCTTT,CASTPGGGSTEAFF
NA,TRBD1,TRBJ1-1,TRBV6-5,TGTGCCAGCAGTCAAAAGCGACAGGGTTCGACTGAAGCTTTCTTT,CASSQKRQGSTEAFF
NA,NA,TRBJ2-3,TRBV7-6,TGTGCCAGCAGCTCAGAAGGCGGACAGAATCTCAATACGCAGTATTTT,CASSSEGGQNLNTQYF
NA,NA,TRBJ2-7,TRBV5-5,TGTGCCAGCAGCTGGAGAGGTGGATCTTCTGACGAGCAGTACTTC,CASSWRGGSSDEQYF
once,NA,TRBJ1-5,TRBV28,TGTGCCAGCAGCATCGGGACACCCAGCGGGGTGAGGCCCCAGCATTTT,CASSIGTPSGVRPQHF
NA,TRBD2,TRBJ2-1,TRBV7-3,TGTGCCAGCAGCTTAGGGCGGGGACTACTCAACAATGAGCAGTTCTTC,CASSLGRGLLNNEQFF
NA,NA,TRBJ1-6,TRBV30,TGTGCCTTGATCAGGGATTCACCCCTCCACTTT,CALIRDSPLHF
NA,NA,TRBJ2-7,TRBV2,TGTGCCAGCAGTAAACCTGACTTTACCTACGAGCAGTACTTC,CASSKPDFTYEQYF
NA,NA,TRBJ2-3,TRBV7-8,TGTGCCAGCAGCTTAAGCAGTACAGCGCAGTATTTT,CASSLSSTAQYF